One T cell receptor (beta chain) is described in this entry. The target antigen is unknown. Libraries were prepared by immunoSEQ multiplex PCR; TCRdb keeps only in-frame clonotypes and omits some of them. This sample has about 140,000 clones, with roughly nine tenths found just once. Germline lookup yields CDR1 LNHDA and CDR2 SQIVND (reference sequence). The length of the CDR3 is 15 residues. The V and J ends lost 6 bases and 9 bases, in that order; junction bases with no gene match: 10. The data were taken from a study of T cell responses to AZD1222 COVID-19 vaccine. Study-wide results and caveats: The donors showed a predominance of white British ancestry and of females, with possible underestimation of clonal diversity. Nearly half of unique spike-specific TCRs reportedly avoided B.1.351 and B.1.1.7 mutated regions.

The chain links TRBV19 to TRBJ1-5; 11 nucleotides align to TRBD1. Sequenced here: peripheral blood, sampled on day 0 of AZD1222 vaccination. This TCR was sampled from an adult in good health. The CDR3 here is CASRRTGQGVLPQHF. CDR3 sequence (DNA): TGTGCCAGTAGAAGGACGGGACAGGGGGTTTTGCCCCAGCATTTT.